The clone carrying this TCR beta chain showed up just a few times. These data originate in a study of naive and memory T cell subsets. Both TRBC1 and TRBC2 were covered by a beta constant-region primer of two equimolar oligonucleotides. Nested alpha and beta constant-region primers with the SP2 primer drove four PCR rounds on ligated cDNA. An oligonucleotide with the SP2 primer and a 12-nucleotide UMI was ligated to the cDNA 3' end. TCRdb re-called the UMI-ligation and nested PCR reads through MiXCR, storing one row per CDR3 protein. The sample holds tens of thousands of distinct CDR3 sequences, about 10% seen once. Sequenced: central memory CD8+ T cells from blood. The clonotype originates from a human donor in good health.

CDR3: CASSWDRTYEQYF. CDR3 coding DNA: TGTGCCAGCAGCTGGGACAGAACATACGAGCAGTACTTC. V is TRBV7-9 and J is TRBJ2-7; TRBD1 matches at 7 bases. In germline, CDR1 is SEHNR, CDR2 FQNEAQ (reference sequence). This CDR3 is built from 13 residues. Trimming cost V 4 bases and J 4 bases; bases outside gene matches: 4.